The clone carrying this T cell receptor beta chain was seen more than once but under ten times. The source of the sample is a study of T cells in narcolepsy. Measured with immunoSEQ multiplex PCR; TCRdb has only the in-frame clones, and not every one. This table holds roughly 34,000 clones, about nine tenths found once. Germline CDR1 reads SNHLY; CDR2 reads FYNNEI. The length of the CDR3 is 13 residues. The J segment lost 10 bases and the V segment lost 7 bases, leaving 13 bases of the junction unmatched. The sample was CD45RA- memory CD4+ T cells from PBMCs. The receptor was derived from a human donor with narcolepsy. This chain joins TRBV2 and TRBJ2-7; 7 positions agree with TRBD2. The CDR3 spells CASNRDYLRDQYF. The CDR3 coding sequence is TGTGCCAGCAATAGGGACTACCTACGAGATCAGTACTTC.